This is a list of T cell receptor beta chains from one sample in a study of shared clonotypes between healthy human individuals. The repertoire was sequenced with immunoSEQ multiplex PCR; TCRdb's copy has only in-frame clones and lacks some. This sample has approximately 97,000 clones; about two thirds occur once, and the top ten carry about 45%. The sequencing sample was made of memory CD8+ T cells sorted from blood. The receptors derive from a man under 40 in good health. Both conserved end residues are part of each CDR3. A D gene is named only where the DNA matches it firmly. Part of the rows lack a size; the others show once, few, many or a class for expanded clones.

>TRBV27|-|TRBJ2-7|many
TGTGCCAGCAGGGGAAGGGACCTAGGCGAGCAGTACTTC
CASRGRDLGEQYF
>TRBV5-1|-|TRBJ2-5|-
TGCGCCAGCAGCTTGGAACGGATAGCACAAGAGACCCAGTACTTC
CASSLERIAQETQYF
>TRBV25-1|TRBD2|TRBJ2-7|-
TGTGCCAGCAGTGGCCCCAAGGGAGGGGATCCCGGCTACGAGCAGTACTTC
CASSGPKGGDPGYEQYF
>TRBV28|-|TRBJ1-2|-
TGTGCCAGCAGTTTAAACCCAACACGCTATGGCTACACCTTC
CASSLNPTRYGYTF
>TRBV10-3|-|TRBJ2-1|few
TGTGCCATCAGCGAGGCAGCGGGCTACAATGAGCAGTTCTTC
CAISEAAGYNEQFF
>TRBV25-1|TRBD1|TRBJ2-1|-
TGTGCCAGCAGTGCTAAGCCGGGACAGGGCTACAATGAGCAGTTCTTC
CASSAKPGQGYNEQFF
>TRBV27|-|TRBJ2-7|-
TGTGCCAGCAGCATTACAGGTTTTGGACGCGAGCAGTACTTC
CASSITGFGREQYF
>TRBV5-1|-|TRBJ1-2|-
TGCGCCAGCAGCTTGAGCCACAGCTATGGCTACACCTTC
CASSLSHSYGYTF
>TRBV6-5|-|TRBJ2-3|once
TGTGCCAGCAGTACGACACCCACAGATACGCAGTATTTT
CASSTTPTDTQYF
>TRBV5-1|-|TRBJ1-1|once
TGCGCCAGCAAACTCAAAACAGAGAACACTGAAGCTTTCTTT
CASKLKTENTEAFF
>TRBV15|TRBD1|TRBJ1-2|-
TGTGCCACCAGCGGAGACAGGGTAGCTAACTATGGCTACACCTTC
CATSGDRVANYGYTF
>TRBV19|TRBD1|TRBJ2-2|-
TGTGCCAGTATTTCTTATCTCCAGGGGGAACTTGGTGCCGGGGAGCTGTTTTTT
CASISYLQGELGAGELFF
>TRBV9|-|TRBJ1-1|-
TGTGCCAGCAGCGTAAGACAGAGACCTTTCTTT
CASSVRQRPFF
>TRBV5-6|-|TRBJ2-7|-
TGTGCCAGCAGCTTGGGAGGGGACTACGAGCAGTACTTC
CASSLGGDYEQYF
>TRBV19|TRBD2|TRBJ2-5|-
TGTGCCAGTAGTAAGGGACTAGCGGGACCGCAAGAGACCCAGTACTTC
CASSKGLAGPQETQYF
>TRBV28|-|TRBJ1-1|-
TGTGCCAGCAGTTCGACAGGTTTGAACACTGAAGCTTTCTTT
CASSSTGLNTEAFF
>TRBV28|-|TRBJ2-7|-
TGTGCCAGCAGTTTCTCGGACAGATCCTACGAGCAGTACTTC
CASSFSDRSYEQYF
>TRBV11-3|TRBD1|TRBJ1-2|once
TGTGCCAGCAGTAACCGAGGGACAGGGACTAACTATGGCTACACCTTC
CASSNRGTGTNYGYTF
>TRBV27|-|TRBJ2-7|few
TGTGCCTCGGGCTGGCAGTCCTACGAGCAGTACTTC
CASGWQSYEQYF
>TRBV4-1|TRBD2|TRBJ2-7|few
TGCGCCAGCAGCCAAGCGATCTGGTCTAGCGGGAGGGCGTACGAGCAGTACTTC
CASSQAIWSSGRAYEQYF
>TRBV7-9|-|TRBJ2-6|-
TGTGCCAGCAGCGTAACAGACTATGAGTTAGCTGGGGCCAACGTCCTGACTTTC
CASSVTDYELAGANVLTF
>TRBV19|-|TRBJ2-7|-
TGTGCCAGTAGTATAGGATCAGGGGCGGTCGACGAGCAGTACTTC
CASSIGSGAVDEQYF
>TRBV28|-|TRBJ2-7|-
TGTGCCAGCAGCCCATTTGAGGGCACGAACTCCTACGAGCAGTACTTC
CASSPFEGTNSYEQYF
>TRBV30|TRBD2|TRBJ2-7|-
TGTGCCGGGAACACTCCGCTAGCGGGTAACTCCTACGAGCAGTACTTC
CAGNTPLAGNSYEQYF
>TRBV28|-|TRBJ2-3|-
TGTGCCAGCAGTACAACTAGTATCTACACAGATACGCAGTATTTT
CASSTTSIYTDTQYF
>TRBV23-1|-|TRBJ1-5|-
TGCGCCAGCAGGTCATATCAGCCCCAGCATTTT
CASRSYQPQHF
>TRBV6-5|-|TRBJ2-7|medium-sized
TGTGCCAGCGCTAGTCTTTACGAGCAGTACTTC
CASASLYEQYF
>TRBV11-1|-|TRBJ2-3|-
TGTGCCAGCAGCGCCTCGACAGGTCCAGATACGCAGTATTTT
CASSASTGPDTQYF
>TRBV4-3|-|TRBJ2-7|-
TGCGCCAGCAGCCAAGAATTCGGGAGACACAGGCAGTACTTC
CASSQEFGRHRQYF
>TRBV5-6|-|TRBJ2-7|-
TGTGCCAGCAGCTTGGGACGGAGCTACGAGCAGTACTTC
CASSLGRSYEQYF